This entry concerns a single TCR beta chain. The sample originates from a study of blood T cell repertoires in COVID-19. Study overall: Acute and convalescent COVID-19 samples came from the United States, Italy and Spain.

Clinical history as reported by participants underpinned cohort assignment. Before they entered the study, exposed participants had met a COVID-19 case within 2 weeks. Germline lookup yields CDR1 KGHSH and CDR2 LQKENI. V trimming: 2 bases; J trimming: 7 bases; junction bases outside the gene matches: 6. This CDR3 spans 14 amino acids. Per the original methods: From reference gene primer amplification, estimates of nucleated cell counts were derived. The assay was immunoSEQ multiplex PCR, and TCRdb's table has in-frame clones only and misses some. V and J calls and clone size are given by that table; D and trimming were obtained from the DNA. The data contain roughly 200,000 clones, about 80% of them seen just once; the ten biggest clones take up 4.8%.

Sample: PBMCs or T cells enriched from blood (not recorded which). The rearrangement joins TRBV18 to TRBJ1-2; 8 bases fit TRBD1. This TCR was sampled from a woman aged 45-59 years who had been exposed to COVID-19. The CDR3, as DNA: TGTGCCAGCTCACCAATAGCTACAGGGGGTGGCTACACCTTC. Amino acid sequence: CASSPIATGGGYTF. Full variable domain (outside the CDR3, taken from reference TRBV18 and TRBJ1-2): NAGVMQNPRHLVRRRGQEARLRCSPMKGHSHVYWYRQLPEEGLKFMVYLQKENIIDESGMPKERFSAEFPKEGPSILRIQQVVRGDSAAYFCASSPIATGGGYTFGSGTRLTVV.